These 3 T cell receptor beta chains originate from one sample sequenced in a study of shared clonotypes between healthy human individuals. Clones were read by immunoSEQ multiplex PCR, and TCRdb kept only the in-frame ones, dropping some. Among millions of clones listed, roughly 94% were seen once. The material sequenced was naive CD4+ T cells sorted from blood. Specified subset: CD45RA+ positively selected. The receptors come from a man between 18 and 35 years old in good health.

This clone has only one observation. V and J are TRBV5-1 and TRBJ2-5, with D maybe TRBD2 (6 bases). Germline V gene sequence: CDR1 SGHRS, CDR2 YFSETQ. The CDR3 contains 14 residues. Trimming took off 4 bases at V and 2 bases at J, with 12 bases between the two ends. The CDR3: CASSHPSEQETQYF. The DNA for the CDR3 is TGCGCCAGCAGCCACCCTAGCGAGCAAGAGACCCAGTACTTC. Together with reference TRBV5-1 and TRBJ2-5, the CDR3 gives the full variable domain: KAGVTQTPRYLIKTRGQQVTLSCSPISGHRSVSWYQQTPGQGLQFLFEYFSETQRNKGNFPGRFSGRQFSNSRSEMNVSTLELGDSALYLCASSHPSEQETQYFGPGTRLLVL.

The chain uses TRBV6-6 and TRBJ1-5; weak D call: TRBD1 (6 bases). Between the trimmed V and J ends, which lost 5 bases and 0 bases, there was a span of 8 bases. Germline V gene lookup returns CDR1 MNHNY and CDR2 SVGAGI (reference sequence). This CDR3 contains 14 residues. The CDR3 loop is CASSHRDSNQPQHF. Written as DNA, the CDR3 is TGTGCCAGCAGTCACAGGGATAGCAATCAGCCCCAGCATTTT.

A remark on this clone: This could be a read error, since a much larger clone is one nucleotide away. V gene TRBV9 combines with J gene TRBJ2-3; no clear D gene. Trimming stripped 4 bases from V and 0 bases from J, with 6 bases between. Germline assignment: CDR1 SGDLS and CDR2 YYNGEE. The CDR3 has 13 residues. The CDR3 is CASSRDSTDTQYF. Written as DNA, the CDR3 is TGTGCCAGCAGCCGTGACAGCACAGATACGCAGTATTTT.